This entry lists 16 T cell receptor beta chains sequenced from one sample in a study of identifying expanded T cells in peripheral blood. Assay used: immunoSEQ multiplex PCR; TCRdb lists only in-frame clones, some missing. The sample lists about 78,000 clones, approximately 84% seen once, with about 18% in the top ten. The sequenced material came from blood. These receptors came from a person between 18 and 69 years old in good health.

The chain uses TRBV7-2 and TRBJ2-7, with 11 bases aligning to TRBD1. V shed 5 bases, J shed 4 bases, and the junction held 7 bases outside the gene matches. The V gene's germline CDR1 is SGHTA and CDR2 FQGNSA. The CDR3 has 15 residues. As DNA, the CDR3 is TGTGCCAGCAGCCGCACCGGGACAGGGGGGTACGAGCAGTACTTC. Residues: CASSRTGTGGYEQYF.

The V gene is TRBV27, the J gene TRBJ2-7; 11 bases fit TRBD1. This CDR3 comprises 15 residues. Trimming took 8 bases from V and 2 from J; bases not matched to a gene: 8. Germline lookup yields CDR1 MNHEY and CDR2 SMNVEV (reference sequence). CDR3 in DNA: TGTGCCAGCGGGAGGGGACAGGGGGGAACCTACGAGCAGTACTTC. It translates to CASGRGQGGTYEQYF.

The rearrangement uses TRBV9 and TRBJ2-3; 7 nucleotides align to TRBD1. The CDR3 loop spans 15 amino acids. V gave up 2 bases and J gave up 2 bases; unmatched junction bases: 5. Per germline, CDR1 SGDLS and CDR2 YYNGEE. The CDR3 sequence: CASSVWDSPTDTQYF. Here the CDR3 DNA reads TGTGCCAGCAGCGTCTGGGACAGTCCCACAGATACGCAGTATTTT.

The gene calls are TRBV6-5 and TRBJ2-4; 8 bases fit TRBD2. This CDR3 comprises 13 residues. The germline gives CDR1 MNHEY, CDR2 SVGAGI. Trimming removed 8 bases from V and 8 bases from J; junction bases left unmatched: 8. The CDR3 region is CASLAPGGDIQYF. CDR3 sequence (DNA): TGTGCCAGCCTCGCGCCGGGGGGGGACATTCAGTACTTC.

This chain joins TRBV19 and TRBJ2-7; D remains ambiguous. The germline V and J ends were trimmed by 3 bases and 1 base, with 10 bases remaining between them. Germline values: CDR1 LNHDA, CDR2 SQIVND (reference sequence). The CDR3 is made up of 14 amino acids. The CDR3 region is CASSMAAFSYEQYF. In nucleotides, the CDR3 is TGTGCCAGTAGTATGGCGGCCTTTTCCTACGAGCAGTACTTC.

This chain connects TRBV4-3 to TRBJ1-1, with D hard to call. The CDR3 extends over 13 amino acids. The V end lost 1 base, the J end lost 1 base, and 4 bases lay between the germline ends. Germline V CDR1 and CDR2: LGHNA, YSLEER. DNA of the CDR3: TGCGCCAGCAGCCAAGTTACGAACACTGAAGCTTTCTTT. Translated, it gives CASSQVTNTEAFF.

The rearrangement links TRBV5-6 to TRBJ1-1; D remains unclear. The CDR3 length is 14 residues. The ends were cut back, 3 bases at V and 6 bases at J, with 15 bases in the middle. The germline CDR1 and CDR2 sequences are SGHDT and YYEEEE. The CDR3 DNA sequence: TGTGCCAGCAGCTCTACGCGGACTTTAGCTGAAGCTTTCTTT. This sequence encodes CASSSTRTLAEAFF.

The chain is built from TRBV10-2 and TRBJ2-3; 14 bases agree with TRBD2. The length of the CDR3 is 13 residues. V lost 6 bases to trimming and J lost 11 bases; unmatched junction nucleotides: 4. Germline lookup yields CDR1 WSHSY and CDR2 SAAADI. The CDR3 loop reads CASSGTSGRKQYF. The CDR3 DNA reads as TGCGCCAGCAGCGGGACTAGCGGGAGAAAGCAGTATTTT.

This clone came up once. The CDR3 protein is CASSDTGGGGQYF. The CDR3 DNA reads as TGTGCCAGCAGCGACACAGGGGGCGGAGGACAGTACTTC. The chain has TRBV5-6 and TRBJ2-5; 9 bases line up with TRBD1. The CDR3 spans 13 residues. The germline V gene has CDR1 SGHDT and CDR2 YYEEEE. The V and J ends lost 4 bases and 11 bases, in that order; junction bases with no gene match: 9.

The chain has TRBV6-6 and TRBJ2-3; D is unresolved. CDR1 and CDR2 (germline): MNHNY, SVGAGI (reference sequence). The germline V and J ends were trimmed by 7 bases and 0 bases, with 8 bases remaining between them. This CDR3 comprises 13 residues. CDR3 loop: CASKTSSTDTQYF. Here the CDR3 DNA reads TGTGCCAGCAAAACGTCTAGCACAGATACGCAGTATTTT.

The rearrangement joins TRBV28 to TRBJ2-2; the D gene is possibly TRBD2 (5 bases). CDR1 is MDHEN, CDR2 SYDVKM, per germline. V was shortened by 5 bases and J by 7 bases, with 11 bases between the two germline ends. The CDR3 runs to 13 residues. The CDR3 DNA sequence: TGTGCCAGCAGTCCCAGCCGGGGCGGGGAGCTGTTTTTT. Its translation is CASSPSRGGELFF.

The genes are TRBV19 and TRBJ2-4; D assignment may be TRBD1 or TRBD2 (5 bases each). The V end lost 5 bases, the J end lost 1 base, and 15 bases lay between the germline ends. This CDR3 has 16 residues. Germline CDR1 is LNHDA and CDR2 is SQIVND (reference sequence). This chain's CDR3 is CASSPAGSSAKNIQYF. In DNA, the CDR3 is TGTGCCAGTAGTCCTGCAGGGAGTAGTGCCAAAAACATTCAGTACTTC.

The chain is built from TRBV1 and TRBJ2-3; the table gives TRBD2 as D, unverified against the DNA. TRBV1 represents a pseudogene. The CDR3 covers 19 residues. CDR3 in amino acids: CTSSQDGIGRPEYTDTQYF. The CDR3 DNA reads TGCACCAGCAGCCAAGATGGGATCGGGAGGCCTGAATACACAGATACGCAGTATTTT.

The chain uses TRBV29-1 and TRBJ1-1; 7 bases match TRBD1. The CDR3 length is 14 residues. The junction had 6 bases not matched to a gene; V was cut back by 4 bases and J by 1 base. Germline values: CDR1 SQVTM, CDR2 ANQGSEA. The CDR3 loop is CSVGPGGTNTEAFF. CDR3 bases: TGCAGCGTTGGGCCAGGGGGAACGAACACTGAAGCTTTCTTT.

The chain is built from TRBV18 and TRBJ2-3; 9 nucleotides align to TRBD1. The CDR3 covers 13 residues. Germline loops: CDR1 KGHSH, CDR2 LQKENI. The junction had 0 bases not matched to a gene; V was cut back by 4 bases and J by 4 bases. The CDR3 spells CASSRQGADTQYF. The CDR3, as DNA: TGTGCCAGCTCACGACAGGGGGCAGATACGCAGTATTTT.

The gene calls are TRBV23-1 and TRBJ2-7, with TRBD2 matching over 9 bases. TRBV23-1 is an ORF; its function is uncertain. V was clipped by 2 bases and J by 0 bases; unmatched bases: 8. The length of the CDR3 is 17 residues. CDR3 protein: CASSQNIYSGSSYEQYF. CDR3 nucleotides: TGCGCCAGCAGTCAAAACATTTATAGCGGGAGCTCCTACGAGCAGTACTTC.